The 20 T cell receptor beta chains given below trace back to one sample, sequenced in a study of T cells after yellow fever vaccination. TCRdb ran MiXCR on the 5' RACE reads and lists one entry per CDR3 protein. The repertoire has about 580,000 distinct CDR3 sequences, approximately 16% of them found once; the top ten carry around 15%. The sample was PBMCs, taken more than 4 days after the first yellow fever vaccination. The receptors stem from a man aged 18-30 years who received the YFV17D yellow fever vaccine.

This rearrangement joins TRBV6-5 to TRBJ2-7; TRBD2 aligns across 11 bases. CDR1 and CDR2 from the germline V gene are MNHEY and SVGAGI. This CDR3 contains 11 residues. The V segment lost 8 bases and the J segment 6 bases; nucleotides outside the gene matches: 0. CDR3 in amino acids: CASLAGGEQYF. The CDR3 nucleotides read TGTGCCAGCCTAGCGGGGGGCGAGCAGTACTTC.

The V and J genes are TRBV4-3 and TRBJ2-5, with TRBD1 as a possible D gene (6 bases). The CDR3 extends over 15 amino acids. Deletions cut 1 base from V and 9 bases from J, with 18 bases between. Looked up from germline, CDR1 is LGHNA and CDR2 is YSLEER. Here the CDR3 DNA reads TGCGCCAGCAGCCAAGCAGCACAGGGACCGACGGCCCAGTACTTC. Protein product: CASSQAAQGPTAQYF.

This chain's CDR3 is CASSPRGGDEKLFF. The CDR3 DNA reads as TGTGCCAGCTCACCCAGGGGTGGCGATGAAAAACTGTTTTTT. The chain employs TRBV18 and TRBJ1-4; D may be TRBD1 (6 bases). V was pared by 3 bases and J by 6 bases, with 11 bases between. Per the germline V gene, CDR1 is KGHSH and CDR2 is LQKENI. The CDR3 spans 14 residues.

Only a few counts were recorded for this clonotype. The V and J genes are TRBV20-1 and TRBJ2-7; unclear D gene. Trimming left V 3 bases short and J 2 bases short, with 17 bases between. From germline, CDR1 is DFQATT and CDR2 SNEGSKA (reference sequence). The CDR3 totals 15 residues. CDR3 nucleotide sequence: TGCAGTGCTAGGGGTCCCTGGCCCGATGCCTACGAGCAGTACTTC. Protein: CSARGPWPDAYEQYF.

This sequence joins TRBV5-6 and TRBJ1-1; maybe TRBD1 (6 bases). CDR1 SGHDT and CDR2 YYEEEE come from the germline V gene. Between the trimmed V and J ends, which lost 4 bases and 1 base, there was a span of 11 bases. This CDR3 contains 14 residues. CDR3 in amino acids: CASSLQTGNTEAFF. The DNA for the CDR3 is TGTGCCAGCAGCCTCCAGACAGGGAACACTGAAGCTTTCTTT. The full variable domain, rest sourced from reference TRBV5-6 and TRBJ1-1, is DAGVTQSPTHLIKTRGQQVTLRCSPKSGHDTVSWYQQALGQGPQFIFQYYEEEERQRGNFPDRFSGHQFPNYSSELNVNALLLGDSALYLCASSLQTGNTEAFFGQGTRLTVV.

V gene TRBV7-2 combines with J gene TRBJ2-3; D remains ambiguous. Trimming took 3 bases from V and 4 from J, leaving 14 bases between them. The germline gives CDR1 SGHTA, CDR2 FQGNSA. The CDR3 is 15 residues long. CDR3 DNA sequence: TGTGCCAGCAGCTTTCGCGGATTAGCAGCAGATACGCAGTATTTT. This sequence encodes CASSFRGLAADTQYF.

The V and J genes are TRBV5-1 and TRBJ2-3; D ambiguous. Deletions cut 4 bases from V and 2 bases from J, with 11 bases between. The CDR3 contains 14 residues. From germline, CDR1 is SGHRS and CDR2 YFSETQ. DNA of the CDR3: TGCGCCAGCAGCCCAGACCTATCCACAGATACGCAGTATTTT. Translated, it gives CASSPDLSTDTQYF. Together with reference TRBV5-1 and TRBJ2-3, the CDR3 gives the full variable domain: KAGVTQTPRYLIKTRGQQVTLSCSPISGHRSVSWYQQTPGQGLQFLFEYFSETQRNKGNFPGRFSGRQFSNSRSEMNVSTLELGDSALYLCASSPDLSTDTQYFGPGTRLTVL.

This clonotype has only a few counts. The chain has TRBV7-2 and TRBJ1-2; no definite D call. Trimming took 3 bases from V and 4 from J, leaving 9 bases between them. This CDR3 has 13 residues. Looked up from germline, CDR1 is SGHTA and CDR2 is FQGNSA. The CDR3 bases are TGTGCCAGCAGCTTGCCAAGGACCTATGGCTACACCTTC. Amino acid sequence: CASSLPRTYGYTF.

This clonotype was counted between two and nine times. The chain employs TRBV20-1 and TRBJ2-3, with TRBD1 identical over 7 bases. Unmatched junction bases numbered 13, after V lost 3 bases and J lost 4 bases. Per germline, CDR1 DFQATT and CDR2 SNEGSKA (reference sequence). The CDR3 spans 16 residues. The CDR3 sequence: CSASDIDRVIADTQYF. The CDR3 DNA is TGCAGTGCTAGCGATATCGACAGGGTTATCGCAGATACGCAGTATTTT.

Many counts were recorded for this clonotype. V usage is TRBV4-3 and J usage is TRBJ2-7; D possibly matches TRBD1 or TRBD2 (5 bases each). Germline V gene lookup returns CDR1 LGHNA and CDR2 YSLEER. V was pared by 1 base and J by 0 bases, with 22 bases between. The CDR3 has 19 residues. CDR3 loop: CASSQVWVRALGASYEQYF. The CDR3 DNA reads as TGCGCCAGCAGCCAAGTGTGGGTCAGGGCACTAGGGGCCTCCTACGAGCAGTACTTC.

V usage is TRBV6-1 and J usage is TRBJ1-2, with 8 bases lining up with TRBD1. Germline V gene sequence: CDR1 MNHNS, CDR2 SASEGT. This CDR3 contains 13 residues. V was clipped by 4 bases and J by 13 bases; unmatched bases: 11. This chain's CDR3 is CASSANRGLGSTF. As DNA, the CDR3 is TGTGCCAGCAGTGCCAACAGGGGGTTGGGTAGCACCTTC.

V is TRBV6-2 or TRBV6-3 and J is TRBJ1-1; D is undetermined. Germline V gives CDR1 MNHEY, CDR2 SVGEGT. Trimming shortened V by 5 bases and J by 1 base, and 8 bases separated the two germline ends. The CDR3 length is 13 residues. The CDR3 DNA is TGTGCCAGCAGTACGGACGGGAACACTGAAGCTTTCTTT. It codes for CASSTDGNTEAFF.

This clonotype was found a few times. The rearrangement uses TRBV5-5 and TRBJ1-4, with D tentatively TRBD1 (5 bases). V lost 3 bases to trimming and J lost 4 bases, with 10 bases between them. CDR1 and CDR2 (germline): SGHKS, YYEKEE (reference sequence). This CDR3 is built from 14 residues. The CDR3 spells CASSWDGNNEKLFF. CDR3 bases: TGTGCCAGCAGCTGGGACGGAAATAATGAAAAACTGTTTTTT.

This clonotype was found a few times. This sequence joins TRBV5-1 and TRBJ2-2; D is possibly TRBD1 or TRBD2 (5 bases each). The ends were cut back, 4 bases at V and 9 bases at J, with 22 bases in the middle. From germline, CDR1 is SGHRS and CDR2 YFSETQ. The CDR3 extends over 16 amino acids. The CDR3: CASSPEMGRRWWELFF. The CDR3 DNA sequence: TGCGCCAGCAGCCCGGAAATGGGACGCCGATGGTGGGAGCTGTTTTTT.

This clonotype was picked up a small number of times. The junction shows a germline mismatch at one end, possibly a read error. The rearrangement links TRBV5-4 to TRBJ2-1; D is unresolved. CDR3 size: 14 residues. CDR1 and CDR2 (germline): SGHNT, YYREEE (reference sequence). This CDR3 is CASSLQYSNNEQFF. The CDR3 nucleotides read TGTGCCAGCAGCTTACAGTACTCCAACAATGAGCAGTTCTTC.

V gene TRBV4-2 combines with J gene TRBJ2-7; either TRBD1 or TRBD2 may supply D (6 bases each). V was clipped by 3 bases and J by 5 bases, with 17 bases between them. Germline V CDR1 and CDR2: LGHNA, YNFKEQ. CDR3 size: 15 residues. CDR3 residues: CASSHKGGIWDEQYF. CDR3 DNA sequence: TGTGCCAGCAGCCACAAGGGGGGCATTTGGGACGAGCAGTACTTC.

V gene TRBV15 combines with J gene TRBJ2-5, with D possibly being TRBD1 or TRBD2 (5 bases each). From germline, CDR1 is LNHNV and CDR2 YYDKDF (reference sequence). This CDR3 spans 17 amino acids. V was shortened by 0 bases and J by 3 bases, with 17 bases between the two germline ends. CDR3 coding DNA: TGTGCCACCAGCAGAGATCATGGGGGACGCCCCGAAGAGACCCAGTACTTC. Protein sequence: CATSRDHGGRPEETQYF.

The chain combines TRBV6-2 or TRBV6-3 with TRBJ2-2; D is possibly TRBD1 (5 bases). The CDR3 length is 16 residues. The V gene lost 7 bases and the J gene lost 2 bases, with 17 bases spanning the gap. Germline V gene data show CDR1 as MNHEY and CDR2 as SVGEGT. CDR3 coding DNA: TGTGCCAGCACCCCCACTGGCAGGGAAAACACCGGGGAGCTGTTTTTT. It yields the protein CASTPTGRENTGELFF.

This clonotype has more than one count but fewer than ten. The chain carries TRBV7-2 and TRBJ2-7; D could derive from TRBD1 or TRBD2 (5 bases each). Looked up from germline, CDR1 is SGHTA and CDR2 is FQGNSA. The CDR3 totals 14 residues. V lost 5 bases, J lost 6 bases, and 17 bases lay in between. In DNA form, the CDR3 reads TGTGCCAGCAGCGTGGGACCAGAGACCACCGAGCAGTACTTC. This sequence encodes CASSVGPETTEQYF.

This chain uses TRBV15 with TRBJ2-2; TRBD1 might be the D (5 bases). The V and J ends lost 1 base and 4 bases respectively, with 16 bases between them. Looked up from germline, CDR1 is LNHNV and CDR2 is YYDKDF (reference sequence). CDR3 length: 17 amino acids. The DNA for the CDR3 is TGTGCCACCAGCAGAGTGGGGCAGGAGTTTGGCACCGGGGAGCTGTTTTTT. As protein: CATSRVGQEFGTGELFF.